This T cell receptor delta chain was retrieved from a study of gamma-delta T cells after stem cell transplantation. Germline-derived CDR1 and CDR2 are TSWWSYY and QGS. This CDR3 is 18 amino acids long. The V end was cut by 2 bases, the J end by 6 bases, with 25 bases between. With CATT, TCRdb re-called clones from the RT-PCR reads. This sample has about 1,400 delta-chain clones, with 35% to 55% found just once. V and J are TRDV1 and TRDJ1, with D perhaps TRDD3 (6 bases). The sequence derives from a human donor. It is not recorded whose cells these are; they may come from a transplant donor. Sequencing was carried out using gamma-delta T cells. The CDR3 loop is CALGELGLKRGSPHKLIF. The CDR3 DNA follows: TGTGCTCTTGGGGAATTGGGCCTAAAGCGGGGATCTCCCCATAAACTCATCTTT.